Listed here are 24 T cell receptor beta chains from one sample, sequenced in a study of human T cells and chemical hapten exposure. Time point denoted: patch test 2, 6 weeks after DPC sensitization. Treatment given: therapeutic diphenylcyclopropenone sensitization with weekly scalp DPC. MiXCR, applied by TCRdb to the RACE reads, yields one record per CDR3 protein. The sample consists of over 70,000 distinct CDR3 sequences, roughly 12% of them appearing once. This specimen consisted of whole blood, obtained in connection with sensitization to the hapten diphenylcyclopropenone (DPC). These receptors were collected from a man younger than 35 with alopecia areata. Some clones in this sample may be carry-over from other donors' samples.

In this sample, this clonotype turned up many times. The chain uses TRBV4-3 and TRBJ2-2; 8 nucleotides match TRBD2. J gave up 5 bases and V 9 bases, and 11 bases lay outside the gene matches. The CDR3 extends over 15 amino acids. Germline V gene data show CDR1 as LGHNA and CDR2 as YSLEER. CDR3 in amino acids: CASKFAGGNTGELFF. CDR3 sequence (DNA): TGCGCCAGTAAATTCGCGGGGGGAAATACCGGGGAGCTGTTTTTT.

This clonotype appeared a few times. This chain links TRBV20-1 with TRBJ1-1; 9 nucleotides agree with TRBD1. The germline gives CDR1 DFQATT, CDR2 SNEGSKA (reference sequence). J gave up 6 bases and V 5 bases, and 10 bases lay outside the gene matches. This CDR3 spans 14 amino acids. The CDR3 DNA reads as TGCAGTGCTCCGGGGACAGGGATGAGACCTGAAGCTTTCTTT. Amino acids: CSAPGTGMRPEAFF.

This clonotype has a handful of counts. The V call is TRBV7-3, the J call TRBJ1-2; D may be TRBD1 (5 bases). The germline V and J ends were trimmed by 4 bases and 5 bases, with 11 bases remaining between them. This CDR3 region has 13 residues. CDR1 and CDR2 (germline): SGHTA, FQGTGA. CDR3 amino acids: CASSSAGGYGYTF. CDR3 DNA sequence: TGTGCCAGCAGCTCCGCCGGGGGATATGGCTACACCTTC.

This clonotype was counted between two and nine times. The chain couples TRBV7-8 to TRBJ2-7, with D perhaps matching TRBD2 (5 bases). There are 14 residues in the CDR3. Germline CDR1 is SGHVS and CDR2 is FQNEAQ. Trimming pared 1 base from V and 2 bases from J, leaving 9 bases between. In nucleotides, the CDR3 is TGTGCCAGCAGCTTAGAGGCCGGGACCTACGAGCAGTACGTC. Translated: CASSLEAGTYEQYV.

This clonotype was picked up many times. The rearrangement links TRBV18 to TRBJ2-3; D is ambiguous. The CDR3 loop spans 13 amino acids. V was shortened by 2 bases and J by 1 base, with 4 bases between the two germline ends. Germline loops: CDR1 KGHSH, CDR2 LQKENI. CDR3 DNA: TGTGCCAGCTCACCAGGGCGCACAGATACGCAGTATTTT. This encodes CASSPGRTDTQYF. Full variable domain (missing parts from reference TRBV18 and TRBJ2-3): NAGVMQNPRHLVRRRGQEARLRCSPMKGHSHVYWYRQLPEEGLKFMVYLQKENIIDESGMPKERFSAEFPKEGPSILRIQQVVRGDSAAYFCASSPGRTDTQYFGPGTRLTVL.

This clonotype was counted many times. The rearrangement links TRBV7-9 to TRBJ1-2; the D gene is possibly TRBD1 (5 bases). CDR1 is SEHNR and CDR2 is FQNEAQ in the germline V gene (reference sequence). The CDR3 runs to 15 residues. With 1 base removed from V and 6 bases from J, the gap between germline ends came to 15 bases. The CDR3 loop is CASSLGGSPGNGYTF. Written as DNA, the CDR3 is TGTGCCAGCAGCTTAGGGGGGTCCCCCGGTAATGGCTACACCTTC.

V and J are TRBV20-1 and TRBJ1-4; maybe TRBD1 (5 bases). The CDR3 extends over 12 amino acids. Per germline, CDR1 DFQATT and CDR2 SNEGSKA (reference sequence). V lost 6 bases and J 8 bases, leaving 13 bases between the germline ends. In DNA, the CDR3 is TGCAGTGCGCGCCCGGCAGGGGAAAAACTGTTTTTT. This encodes CSARPAGEKLFF.

This rearrangement joins TRBV6-2 or TRBV6-3 to TRBJ1-5, with a possible D match to TRBD1 (5 bases). V lost 2 bases and J 4 bases, leaving 9 bases between the germline ends. Germline V gene sequence: CDR1 MNHEY, CDR2 SVGEGT. CDR3 size: 14 residues. The CDR3 DNA is TGTGCCAGCAGTTACCTGAGGGGAAATCAGCCCCAGCATTTT. Protein product: CASSYLRGNQPQHF.

This rearrangement joins TRBV12-3 or TRBV12-4 to TRBJ1-1; D might be TRBD1 (6 bases). V was cut by 2 bases and J by 3 bases, with 13 bases left in between. The CDR3 runs to 15 residues. The CDR3 bases are TGTGCCAGCAGTTTATGGGGGGGGCCACACACTGAAGCTTTCTTT. It codes for CASSLWGGPHTEAFF.

The sample holds a few counts of this clonotype. V usage is TRBV29-1 and J usage is TRBJ1-2, with 7 bases identical to TRBD1. CDR3 length: 12 amino acids. The ends lost 4 bases at V and 4 bases at J; junction bases unmatched: 3. The germline CDR1 and CDR2 sequences are SQVTM and ANQGSEA. The CDR3 nucleotides are TGCAGCGTTGCAAGGACAGGCTATGGCTACACCTTC. Amino acid sequence: CSVARTGYGYTF.

This clonotype was seen repeatedly, ten times or more. The rearrangement joins TRBV7-6 to TRBJ2-1, with D possibly being TRBD1 (5 bases). Trimming removed 5 bases at V and 5 bases at J, with 13 bases between. Per germline, CDR1 SGHVS and CDR2 FNYEAQ. The CDR3 spans 14 residues. This CDR3 is CASSVGQVNNEQFF. The DNA for the CDR3 is TGTGCCAGCAGCGTGGGGCAAGTTAACAATGAGCAGTTCTTC.

Only a few counts were recorded for this clonotype. The chain recombines TRBV5-6 with TRBJ1-2, with 7 bases matching TRBD1. Germline CDR1 and CDR2: SGHDT and YYEEEE. V dropped 4 bases and J dropped 7; count of bases not matched to a gene: 10. The CDR3 loop spans 14 amino acids. Written as DNA, the CDR3 is TGTGCCAGCAGCCGGAATGACAGGGTCGTTGGCTACACCTTC. It yields the protein CASSRNDRVVGYTF.

This clonotype was seen a few times. The chain recombines TRBV19 with TRBJ1-5, with D unclear. V lost 4 bases and J lost 9, with 13 bases in between. Germline loops: CDR1 LNHDA, CDR2 SQIVND (reference sequence). The CDR3 has 13 amino acids. As DNA, the CDR3 is TGTGCCAGTAGTACGGGGTTGTATCGGCCCCAGCATTTT. This gives the protein CASSTGLYRPQHF.

The rearrangement uses TRBV28 and TRBJ2-1; D is unclear. CDR1 MDHEN and CDR2 SYDVKM come from the germline V gene. With 6 bases removed from V and 0 bases from J, the gap between germline ends came to 15 bases. The CDR3 has 16 residues. CDR3 in DNA: TGTGCCAGCAGGAACGGACCACCTACCTCCTACAATGAGCAGTTCTTC. Protein sequence: CASRNGPPTSYNEQFF. Drawing the rest from reference TRBV28 and TRBJ2-1, the complete variable domain is DVKVTQSSRYLVKRTGEKVFLECVQDMDHENMFWYRQDPGLGLRLIYFSYDVKMKEKGDIPEGYSVSREKKERFSLILESASTNQTSMYLCASRNGPPTSYNEQFFGPGTRLTVL.

Many counts were recorded for this clonotype. V gene TRBV3-1 combines with J gene TRBJ2-2; the D call may be TRBD1 or TRBD2 (6 bases each). V shed 4 bases and J shed 2 bases, with 17 bases lying between them. This CDR3 is 17 amino acids long. Germline V gene sequence: CDR1 LGHDT, CDR2 YNNKEL (reference sequence). DNA of the CDR3: TGTGCCAGCAGCCTCCTCAAGGGGGGCTTTAACACCGGGGAGCTGTTTTTT. Translation: CASSLLKGGFNTGELFF.

The table lists this clonotype with a few counts. CDR3 loop: CASSGQENTEAFF. The CDR3 region has the DNA TGTGCCAGCAGCGGACAGGAGAACACTGAAGCTTTCTTT. This chain connects TRBV11-3 to TRBJ1-1; 7 bases are shared with TRBD1. V was clipped by 5 bases and J by 1 base; unmatched bases: 1. Per germline, CDR1 SGHNT and CDR2 YENEEA. CDR3 length equals 13 residues.

The sample holds a few counts of this clonotype. J is TRBJ2-1 and V is TRBV7-3, with a tentative D call TRBD1 (6 bases). The CDR3 totals 15 residues. Trimming left V 5 bases short and J 2 bases short, with 13 bases between. Germline CDR1 reads SGHTA; CDR2 reads FQGTGA. CDR3 DNA: TGTGCCAGCAGCCTCGGGGACACCACCTACAATGAGCAGTTCTTC. This sequence encodes CASSLGDTTYNEQFF.

The chain employs TRBV28 and TRBJ2-2; D not certain. Trimming pared 11 bases from V and 2 bases from J, leaving 12 bases between. The germline CDR1 and CDR2 sequences are MDHEN and SYDVKM. The CDR3 runs 13 residues. The CDR3, as DNA: TGTGCCCTTATGGACGTCAACACCGGGGAGCTGTTTTTT. Amino acids: CALMDVNTGELFF.

The chain is built from TRBV19 and TRBJ1-4; D uncertain. Trimming shortened V by 3 bases and J by 5 bases, and 7 bases separated the two germline ends. The CDR3 has 13 amino acids. CDR1 is LNHDA, CDR2 SQIVND, per germline (reference sequence). CDR3 region: CASSIYGNEKLFF. The CDR3 bases are TGTGCCAGTAGTATCTACGGGAATGAAAAACTGTTTTTT.

This clonotype was observed at least ten times. CDR3 DNA sequence: TGCAGCGTCCTCGAGACTTACGAGCAGTACTTC. The encoded protein is CSVLETYEQYF. The chain couples TRBV29-1 to TRBJ2-7, with D unresolved. The V end lost 6 bases, the J end lost 4 bases, and 10 bases lay between the germline ends. From germline, CDR1 is SQVTM and CDR2 ANQGSEA. The CDR3 sequence is 11 residues long.

The J gene is TRBJ1-6, the V gene TRBV20-1, with 7 bases fitting TRBD1. J gave up 6 bases and V 5 bases, and 10 bases lay outside the gene matches. CDR1 and CDR2 from the germline V gene are DFQATT and SNEGSKA (reference sequence). The CDR3 extends over 15 amino acids. The CDR3 region has the DNA TGCAGTGCTCCCAACCCCGGGACAGCTAATTCACCCCTCCACTTT. As protein: CSAPNPGTANSPLHF.

V usage is TRBV27 and J usage is TRBJ2-4; D may be TRBD1 (6 bases). This CDR3 has 11 residues. Deletions cut 8 bases from V and 12 bases from J, with 14 bases between. Looked up from germline, CDR1 is MNHEY and CDR2 is SMNVEV (reference sequence). In DNA form, the CDR3 reads TGTGCCAGCGGGGGACACTTCGCTCAGTACTTC. This gives the protein CASGGHFAQYF.

The chain is built from TRBV28 and TRBJ1-1; D is ambiguous. V was shortened by 2 bases and J by 4 bases, with 5 bases between the two germline ends. The CDR3 sequence is 12 residues long. From germline, CDR1 is MDHEN and CDR2 SYDVKM. Written as DNA, the CDR3 is TGTGCCAGCAGTTTAACACCCACTGAAGCTTTCTTT. It specifies CASSLTPTEAFF.

The chain has TRBV6-5 and TRBJ2-2, with D possibly TRBD2 on 6 matching bases. Germline V gives CDR1 MNHEY, CDR2 SVGAGI. The CDR3 extends over 15 amino acids. The V end was cut by 5 bases, the J end by 4 bases, with 14 bases between. The CDR3 coding sequence is TGTGCCAGCAGTCGACTAGATGGGGGCACCGGGGAGCTGTTTTTT. Residues: CASSRLDGGTGELFF.